Described below is a single T cell receptor beta chain sequence and its context. Its antigen is as yet unknown. A read error may produce the germline difference seen at one junction end. The library came from three nested PCR rounds adapted from ARM-PCR protocols. TCRdb ran MiXCR on the multiplex PCR reads and lists one entry per CDR3 protein. The data show approximately 75,000 distinct CDR3 sequences, over 75% seen once. Germline CDR1 and CDR2: MDHEN and SYDVKM. This CDR3 region has 15 residues. The sample belongs to a study of tumor and adjacent non-tumor tissue in lung cancer. Study-wide findings and caveats: Normal lung showed higher cumulative top 100 clone frequency than tumor.

This sample's RNA came from whole unsorted tissue. The specimen was lung tumor tissue. The chain links TRBV28 to TRBJ1-4, with 9 bases that match TRBD1. The TCR originated in a woman in her fifties or sixties with non-small cell lung cancer. The CDR3 reads CASNPLTGGGKKLSF. In nucleotides, the CDR3 is TGTGCCAGCAACCCACTTACAGGGGGCGGGAAAAAACTGTCTTTT.